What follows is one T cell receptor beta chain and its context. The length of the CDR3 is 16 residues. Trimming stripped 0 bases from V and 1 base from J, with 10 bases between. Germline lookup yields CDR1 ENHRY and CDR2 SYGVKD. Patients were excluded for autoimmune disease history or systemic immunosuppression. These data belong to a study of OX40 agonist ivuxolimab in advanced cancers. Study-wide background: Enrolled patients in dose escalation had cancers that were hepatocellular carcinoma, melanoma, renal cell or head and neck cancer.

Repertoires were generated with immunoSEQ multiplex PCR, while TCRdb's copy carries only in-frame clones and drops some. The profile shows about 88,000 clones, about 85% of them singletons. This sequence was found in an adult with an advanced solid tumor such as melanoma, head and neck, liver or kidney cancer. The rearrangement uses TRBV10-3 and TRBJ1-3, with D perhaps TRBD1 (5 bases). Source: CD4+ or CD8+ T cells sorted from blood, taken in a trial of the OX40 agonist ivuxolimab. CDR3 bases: TGTGCCATCAGTGAGTCGGGGGTTGGTTCTGGAAACACCATATATTTT. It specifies CAISESGVGSGNTIYF.